Listed below are T cell receptor beta chains from one sample, sequenced in a study of shared clonotypes between healthy human individuals. Sequencing was performed with immunoSEQ multiplex PCR; in TCRdb, only in-frame clones are kept and a portion is missing. The data show roughly 530,000 clones, with 95% to 97% seen just once and 0.06% held by the top ten. What was sequenced was naive CD4+ T cells sorted from blood. These receptors all come from a woman in her twenties or thirties in good health. Each CDR3 is given without its conserved first and last residue. Fields, in order: CDR3 length, V gene, CDR3 protein.

10,TRBV28,ASSSSTYEQY
13,TRBV19,ASSIGPDKSQPQH
11,TRBV5-5,ASSLSRRDTQY
13,TRBV5-1,ASSYASGVSLEQY
14,TRBV2,ASSESQSSYNSPLH
12,TRBV18,ASSPPGVPYEQY
12,TRBV19,ASRDLTARQPQH
11,TRBV30,AWSDRGADTQY
13,TRBV6-5,ASTLTHGAGYGYT
10,TRBV5-1,ASSDPTGEQY
11,TRBV28,ASRIRDTHGYT
11,TRBV28,ASKGTGPYEQY
14,TRBV6-5,ASSYSSGSLGNEQF
13,TRBV28,ASSLSGQGAYEQY
12,TRBV28,ASSPQLAKNIQY
12,TRBV18,ASSPTGLWDTIY
14,TRBV4-1,ASSQGQLAGEDEQF
9,TRBV28,ASKGGYGYT
12,TRBV19,ASSTALSSYEQY
12,TRBV5-4,ASRGLAGTDEQF
14,TRBV11-2,ASSLISGSTTGELF
11,TRBV4-1,ASSRLAGETQY
10,TRBV7-2,ASSLALDREY
13,TRBV6-1,ASSAHRGKNTEAF
14,TRBV7-6,ASSLIAGEGTDTQY
14,TRBV4-1,ASSQDVLARSYEQY
15,TRBV29-1,SVVGREGFWGTDTQY
10,TRBV29-1,SDRVPNTEAF
14,TRBV11-2,ASSIDSDTLNTEAF
15,TRBV4-1,ASSPYYVRSGANVLT
14,TRBV28,ASSFQGLAGNNEQF
14,TRBV18,ASSPSPEVRRGGYT